This record concerns one TCR beta chain sequence. CDR1 SGHNT and CDR2 YYREEE come from the germline V gene (reference sequence). This CDR3 spans 16 amino acids. Trimming stripped 0 bases from V and 0 bases from J, with 10 bases between. The data were obtained in a study of blood T cell repertoires in COVID-19. Study summary: Donors in the United States, Italy and Spain gave samples during acute or convalescent COVID-19. T cells, B-cell-depleted T cells, or PBMCs provided the cDNA or gDNA that served as material.

Original processing notes: Reference gene primer amplification gave nucleated cell count estimates. Some clones are missing from TCRdb's copy, which holds only in-frame ones; the method was immunoSEQ multiplex PCR. D and trimming were read from the DNA, whereas the V and J calls and clone size are those reported in that table. The table shows roughly 190,000 clones, with roughly 82% occurring only once. Patients of the Seattle cohort, enrolled during active infection, were followed longitudinally. The V call is TRBV5-4, the J call TRBJ2-1, with D tentatively TRBD1 (5 bases). Sequencing input: peripheral blood. This TCR was sampled from a woman aged 60-70 years with COVID-19, enrolled during active disease. The CDR3, as DNA: TGTGCCAGCAGCTTGGGGGGCTTCAGCTCCTACAATGAGCAGTTCTTC. Translating gives CASSLGGFSSYNEQFF.